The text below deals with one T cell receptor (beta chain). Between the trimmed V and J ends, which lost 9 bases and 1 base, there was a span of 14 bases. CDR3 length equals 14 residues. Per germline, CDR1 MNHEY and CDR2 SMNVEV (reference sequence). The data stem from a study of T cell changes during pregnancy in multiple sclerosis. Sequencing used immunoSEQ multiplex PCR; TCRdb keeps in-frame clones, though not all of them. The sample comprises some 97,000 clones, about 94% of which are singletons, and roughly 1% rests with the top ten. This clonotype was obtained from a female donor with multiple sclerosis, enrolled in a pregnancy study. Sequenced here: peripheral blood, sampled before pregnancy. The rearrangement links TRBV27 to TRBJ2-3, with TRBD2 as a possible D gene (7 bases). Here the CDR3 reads CASKRGGRTDTQYF. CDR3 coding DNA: TGTGCCAGTAAAAGGGGGGGGCGCACAGATACGCAGTATTTT.